One sample yielded the 24 T cell receptor beta chains listed below, sequenced in a study of blood T cells in healthy people across ages. Next came a second PCR, run for roughly 6 to 11 cycles, which used a sample-barcoded 5' primer along with a J-beta primer mix. TCRdb re-analysed the 5' RACE reads in MiXCR, keeping a single row per CDR3 protein. The table records around 650,000 distinct CDR3 sequences, about 30% of them present only once. Sequenced material: blood. These receptors were obtained from a woman older than 75 in good health.

This clonotype appeared many times. This chain joins TRBV20-1 and TRBJ2-3, with TRBD2 matching 8 bases. Germline CDR1 DFQATT, CDR2 SNEGSKA (reference sequence). The V segment lost 5 bases and the J segment 0 bases; nucleotides outside the gene matches: 16. This CDR3 spans 18 amino acids. The CDR3 DNA is TGCAGTGCTCCCTTTGGAGCGGGGGACGTATTTAGCACAGATACGCAGTATTTT. It specifies CSAPFGAGDVFSTDTQYF.

The chain joins TRBV7-2 to TRBJ2-2, with a possible D match to TRBD2 (6 bases). V lost 3 bases, J lost 4 bases, and 12 bases lay in between. Germline V gene lookup returns CDR1 SGHTA and CDR2 FQGNSA. This CDR3 has 15 residues. CDR3 sequence: CASSFRGRGTGELFF. As DNA, the CDR3 is TGTGCCAGCAGCTTTCGGGGGAGAGGCACCGGGGAGCTGTTTTTT.

In this sample, this clonotype turned up many times. The J gene is TRBJ2-7, the V gene TRBV20-1; D gene ambiguous. The CDR3 is made up of 15 amino acids. V was cut by 8 bases and J by 5 bases, with 25 bases left in between. Germline lookup yields CDR1 DFQATT and CDR2 SNEGSKA (reference sequence). The chain's CDR3 is CSTAEGSPLLNEQYF. DNA for the CDR3: TGCAGTACTGCCGAAGGGTCCCCCCTCCTGAACGAGCAGTACTTC.

This clonotype was seen only a few times. The chain employs TRBV9 and TRBJ2-2; the D is unclear. V was trimmed by 0 bases and J by 3 bases, leaving 12 bases between them. The CDR3 is 16 amino acids. Germline V gene sequence: CDR1 SGDLS, CDR2 YYNGEE. The CDR3 reads CASSVAIRQDTGELFF. CDR3 DNA: TGTGCCAGCAGCGTAGCTATCCGCCAAGACACCGGGGAGCTGTTTTTT.

The sample holds many counts of this clonotype. The DNA for the CDR3 is TGTGCCAGCAGCACCACGGGGGGTACAGATACGCAGTATTTT. Translation gives CASSTTGGTDTQYF. V is TRBV7-3 and J is TRBJ2-3; 7 bases agree with TRBD2. Germline-derived CDR1 and CDR2 are SGHTA and FQGTGA. With 5 bases clipped from V and 3 bases from J, the junction kept 5 bases outside the gene matches. The CDR3 runs 14 residues.

This clonotype was picked up a small number of times. The genes are TRBV30 and TRBJ2-7, with a tentative D call TRBD1 (6 bases). V shed 1 base and J shed 2 bases, with 9 bases lying between them. In germline, CDR1 is GTSNPN, CDR2 SVGIG (reference sequence). The CDR3 is made up of 13 amino acids. The CDR3 loop is CAWSAGEAYEQYF. In nucleotides, the CDR3 is TGTGCCTGGAGTGCAGGGGAAGCCTACGAGCAGTACTTC.

This clonotype was detected a few times. This sequence joins TRBV7-2 and TRBJ2-2, with 7 positions matching TRBD1. This CDR3 region has 15 residues. Germline-derived CDR1 and CDR2 are SGHTA and FQGNSA. V dropped 5 bases and J dropped 6; count of bases not matched to a gene: 9. This CDR3 reads CASSPPGQLSGELFF. The CDR3 DNA sequence: TGTGCCAGCAGCCCTCCGGGACAGTTGTCCGGGGAGCTGTTTTTT.

This rearrangement joins TRBV11-2 to TRBJ2-1; D ambiguous. Per the germline V gene, CDR1 is SGHAT and CDR2 is FQNNGV. V lost 0 bases and J 2 bases, leaving 14 bases between the germline ends. There are 17 residues in the CDR3. The CDR3 region is CASSLDVIPTAYNEQFF. The CDR3 DNA is TGTGCCAGCAGCTTAGATGTGATCCCGACGGCCTACAATGAGCAGTTCTTC.

This clonotype is a singleton in its sample. J is TRBJ2-1 and V is TRBV4-3; 9 bases align to TRBD2. Germline values: CDR1 LGHNA, CDR2 YSLEER. The CDR3 extends over 16 amino acids. V was clipped by 0 bases and J by 5 bases; unmatched bases: 5. The CDR3 sequence: CASSQDTGGGDNEQFF. DNA of the CDR3: TGCGCCAGCAGCCAAGATACCGGCGGGGGGGACAATGAGCAGTTCTTC.

This clonotype has only a few counts. The gene calls are TRBV7-9 and TRBJ1-4, with a weak D call TRBD1 (6 bases). The CDR3 is 16 residues long. V was shortened by 6 bases and J by 8 bases, with 22 bases between the two germline ends. Germline values: CDR1 SEHNR, CDR2 FQNEAQ (reference sequence). Here the CDR3 reads CASRRGTTGQGEKLFF. In DNA, the CDR3 is TGTGCCAGCAGACGTGGAACAACGGGACAAGGGGAAAAACTGTTTTTT. Full variable domain (remainder filled in from reference TRBV7-9 and TRBJ1-4): DTGVSQNPRHKITKRGQNVTFRCDPISEHNRLYWYRQTLGQGPEFLTYFQNEAQLEKSRLLSDRFSAERPKGSFSTLEIQRTEQGDSAMYLCASRRGTTGQGEKLFFGSGTQLSVL.

The chain links TRBV29-1 to TRBJ1-2; 9 bases match TRBD1. Per the germline V gene, CDR1 is SQVTM and CDR2 is ANQGSEA. Trimming at V came to 3 bases and at J to 0 bases, leaving 8 bases not matched to a gene. The length of the CDR3 is 16 residues. Written as DNA, the CDR3 is TGCAGCGTTGAGGTCCGGGACAGGGTAGCTAACTATGGCTACACCTTC. Translating it yields CSVEVRDRVANYGYTF.

The V call is TRBV5-1, the J call TRBJ2-4; D perhaps matches TRBD2 (6 bases). The germline V and J ends were trimmed by 7 bases and 15 bases, with 29 bases remaining between them. The CDR3 is 15 residues long. CDR1 SGHRS and CDR2 YFSETQ come from the germline V gene. This CDR3 reads CASHPGTVDRETRYF. The CDR3 region has the DNA TGCGCCAGCCATCCCGGGACTGTAGATAGAGAGACCCGGTACTTC.

The chain carries TRBV7-6 and TRBJ2-1, with D perhaps matching TRBD2 (6 bases). The CDR3 spans 15 residues. V shed 0 bases and J shed 3 bases, with 9 bases lying between them. From germline, CDR1 is SGHVS and CDR2 FNYEAQ. CDR3 DNA: TGTGCCAGCAGCTTAGCGATTAGCGGCTACAATGAGCAGTTCTTC. It yields the protein CASSLAISGYNEQFF.

As for this clonotype: The germline gene is not matched at one end of the junction; a read error may be the cause. The rearrangement uses TRBV7-2 and TRBJ2-2, with 8 bases lining up with TRBD2. This CDR3 region has 15 residues. The V gene's germline CDR1 is SGHTA and CDR2 FQGNSA. The CDR3 DNA is TGTGCCAGCACCTTAGCGGGGACGAACACCGGGGAGCTGTTTTTT. This encodes CASTLAGTNTGELFF.

This clonotype showed up just a few times. CDR3: CASSVARAYEQYF. The CDR3 DNA reads TGTGCCAGCAGTGTCGCGAGGGCCTACGAGCAGTACTTC. The chain combines TRBV2 with TRBJ2-7; a possible D gene is TRBD2 (5 bases). The CDR3 extends over 13 amino acids. CDR1 and CDR2 (germline): SNHLY, FYNNEI. Trimming removed 4 bases at V and 2 bases at J, with 9 bases between.

This clonotype has ten or more counts. The rearrangement joins TRBV7-9 to TRBJ2-6, with D possibly being TRBD2 (5 bases). The V end was cut by 4 bases, the J end by 0 bases, with 7 bases between. From germline, CDR1 is SEHNR and CDR2 FQNEAQ (reference sequence). The CDR3 loop spans 15 amino acids. Written as DNA, the CDR3 is TGTGCCAGCAGCTCGGGGATCTCTGGGGCCAACGTCCTGACTTTC. As protein: CASSSGISGANVLTF.

The chain couples TRBV6-2 or TRBV6-3 to TRBJ1-1, with D hard to call. V shed 6 bases and J shed 5 bases, with 7 bases lying between them. Germline CDR1 and CDR2: MNHEY and SVGEGT. The CDR3 totals 11 residues. CDR3 residues: CASRPWTEAFF. The CDR3 DNA is TGTGCCAGCAGGCCGTGGACTGAAGCTTTCTTT.

This clonotype was recorded at least ten times. The J gene is TRBJ2-7, the V gene TRBV5-1; D gene unclear. The CDR3 has 14 residues. With 1 base removed from V and 2 bases from J, the gap between germline ends came to 10 bases. The germline gives CDR1 SGHRS, CDR2 YFSETQ. Here the CDR3 DNA reads TGCGCCAGCAGCTTGAATTCAGTTCCCTACGAGCAGTACTTC. The encoded protein is CASSLNSVPYEQYF.

This clonotype was counted many times. The V gene is TRBV6-6, the J gene TRBJ2-7; D is perhaps TRBD1 (6 bases). CDR3 length: 13 residues. CDR1 is MNHNY, CDR2 SVGAGI, per germline (reference sequence). V lost 2 bases and J 4 bases, leaving 9 bases between the germline ends. The CDR3 nucleotides are TGTGCCAGCAGTTACGGACAGAGGTACGAGCAGTACTTC. It is translated as CASSYGQRYEQYF.

The chain couples TRBV5-1 to TRBJ1-2; D remains ambiguous. V lost 10 bases and J lost 2, with 21 bases in between. Germline CDR1 SGHRS, CDR2 YFSETQ. The CDR3 runs to 15 residues. Written as DNA, the CDR3 is TGCGCCGGCAACCCCGGAGGAGACTTCAACTATGGCTACACCTTC. Translation gives CAGNPGGDFNYGYTF.

This clonotype has a handful of counts. The chain carries TRBV4-2 and TRBJ2-2; possible D gene TRBD1, 5 bases. Between the trimmed V and J ends, which lost 1 base and 0 bases, there was a span of 6 bases. The CDR3 is 15 amino acids. Germline lookup yields CDR1 LGHNA and CDR2 YNFKEQ. CDR3 nucleotides: TGTGCCAGCAGCCAAGCGACAGCGAACACCGGGGAGCTGTTTTTT. Translating it yields CASSQATANTGELFF.

The sample holds many counts of this clonotype. V is TRBV5-6 and J is TRBJ2-5; D tentatively reads TRBD1 or TRBD2 (5 bases each). The germline CDR1 and CDR2 sequences are SGHDT and YYEEEE. V was cut by 5 bases and J by 6 bases, with 23 bases left in between. CDR3 size: 16 residues. The CDR3 spells CASSREGTVRAQTQYF. Here the CDR3 DNA reads TGTGCCAGCAGTCGAGAAGGGACGGTTCGAGCTCAGACCCAGTACTTC.

In this sample, this clonotype turned up many times. This chain uses TRBV7-2 with TRBJ1-2, with D perhaps matching TRBD1 (5 bases). CDR1 is SGHTA and CDR2 is FQGNSA in the germline V gene. The V end was cut by 2 bases, the J end by 2 bases, with 12 bases between. The CDR3 runs to 15 residues. Here the CDR3 reads CASSLRPGQNYGYTF. CDR3 DNA: TGTGCCAGCAGCTTACGTCCGGGGCAGAACTATGGCTACACCTTC.

This clonotype was found many times. The chain has TRBV4-3 and TRBJ2-3, with a possible D match to TRBD2 (6 bases). The CDR3 has 16 residues. Germline loops: CDR1 LGHNA, CDR2 YSLEER. With 0 bases removed from V and 1 base from J, the gap between germline ends came to 11 bases. CDR3 region: CASSQDHERGTDTQYF. The CDR3, as DNA: TGCGCCAGCAGCCAAGATCACGAGCGGGGCACAGATACGCAGTATTTT.